Following are 14 T cell receptor beta chains from one sample sequenced in a study of cytomegalovirus exposure and HLA in healthy donors. Use of 60 Vbeta and 13 Jbeta primers characterized the PCR. Only in-frame clones appear in the TCRdb table, and some are missing; sequencing was by immunoSEQ multiplex PCR. The data contain approximately 150,000 clones, 68% of them singletons. The material sequenced was PBMCs. Receptor source: a man aged 45-65 years in good health and CMV-seronegative.

This chain uses TRBV12-5 with TRBJ1-5, with D possibly being TRBD1 (5 bases). This CDR3 is 15 amino acids long. The germline V gene has CDR1 LGHNT and CDR2 FRNRAP. V lost 0 bases and J 7 bases, leaving 13 bases between the germline ends. CDR3 nucleotide sequence: TGTGCTAGTGGTTTGGTAGACGGGAGGGGCCAGCCCCAGCATTTT. It yields the protein CASGLVDGRGQPQHF. The complete variable domain, with remaining parts taken from reference TRBV12-5 and TRBJ1-5, reads DARVTQTPRHKVTEMGQEVTMRCQPILGHNTVFWYRQTMMQGLELLAYFRNRAPLDDSGMPKDRFSAEMPDATLATLKIQPSEPRDSAVYFCASGLVDGRGQPQHFGDGTRLSIL.

This clone appeared once. The rearrangement uses TRBV5-4 and TRBJ2-7; 11 bases are a match to TRBD1. The V segment lost 0 bases and the J segment 3 bases; nucleotides outside the gene matches: 5. The germline V gene encodes CDR1 SGHNT and CDR2 YYREEE (reference sequence). The CDR3 loop spans 16 amino acids. The CDR3 DNA reads TGTGCCAGCAGCTTGGGGGGGACAGGGGGAATCTACGAGCAGTACTTC. Encoded protein: CASSLGGTGGIYEQYF.

CDR3 in amino acids: CASSSNTNTGELFF. CDR3 DNA sequence: TGCGCCAGCAGCTCGAACACGAACACCGGGGAGCTGTTTTTT. The gene calls are TRBV5-1 and TRBJ2-2; D not resolved. The V gene lost 3 bases and the J gene lost 0 bases, with 6 bases spanning the gap. CDR1 and CDR2 (germline): SGHRS, YFSETQ. This CDR3 has 14 residues.

The rearrangement joins TRBV6-4 to TRBJ1-4; D remains ambiguous. Germline loops: CDR1 MRHNA, CDR2 SNTAGT. Trimming stripped 6 bases from V and 0 bases from J, with 11 bases between. The CDR3 runs to 15 residues. In DNA form, the CDR3 reads TGTGCCAGCAGCAGGACTGACGCAACTAATGAAAAACTGTTTTTT. Amino acid sequence: CASSRTDATNEKLFF.

The V and J genes are TRBV6-5 and TRBJ2-7; a possible D gene is TRBD2 (7 bases). V lost 5 bases and J lost 2, with 13 bases in between. Germline V gives CDR1 MNHEY, CDR2 SVGAGI. CDR3 length: 14 amino acids. CDR3 protein: CASSKRDNPYEQYF. In DNA form, the CDR3 reads TGTGCCAGCAGTAAGCGGGACAACCCCTACGAGCAGTACTTC.

This chain connects TRBV28 to TRBJ2-6; D is perhaps TRBD2 (5 bases). V lost 1 base and J 4 bases, leaving 14 bases between the germline ends. Per the germline V gene, CDR1 is MDHEN and CDR2 is SYDVKM. The CDR3 loop spans 17 amino acids. The CDR3 is CASSLYLPGSGANVLTF. The CDR3, as DNA: TGTGCCAGCAGTTTATACCTCCCGGGGTCAGGGGCCAACGTCCTGACTTTC.

V gene TRBV5-1 combines with J gene TRBJ2-3, with 13 bases identical to TRBD2. The length of the CDR3 is 19 residues. V lost 4 bases and J lost 3; bases outside the gene matches: 14. Germline V lookup: CDR1 SGHRS, CDR2 YFSETQ. The CDR3 nucleotides are TGCGCCAGCAGCCTCCCACCGGGACTAGCGGGGCAGCCTACAGATACGCAGTATTTT. Translating it yields CASSLPPGLAGQPTDTQYF.

With respect to this clone: A read error may account for a junction end that differs from germline. DNA of the CDR3: TGTGCCAGCAGTGGACAGGGGCGATCTAACTTC. This sequence encodes CASSGQGRSNF. The chain uses TRBV6-5 and TRBJ2-5; 9 nucleotides match TRBD1. The CDR3 is 11 amino acids. Germline-derived CDR1 and CDR2 are MNHEY and SVGAGI.

This clone was seen a few times. CDR3 nucleotide sequence: TGCAGTGCTAGGCCCCAGGAAAAACTGTTTTTT. This sequence encodes CSARPQEKLFF. The rearrangement links TRBV20-1 to TRBJ1-4, with D uncertain. V was shortened by 3 bases and J by 8 bases, with 7 bases between the two germline ends. CDR3 size: 11 residues. The germline CDR1 and CDR2 sequences are DFQATT and SNEGSKA (reference sequence).

The J gene is TRBJ2-7, the V gene TRBV9; 7 bases are shared with TRBD1. Trimming removed 3 bases from V and 2 bases from J; junction bases left unmatched: 11. The CDR3 is 16 residues long. Per germline, CDR1 SGDLS and CDR2 YYNGEE. The CDR3 sequence: CASSATGANAPYEQYF. The CDR3 region has the DNA TGTGCCAGCAGCGCCACAGGGGCCAACGCCCCCTACGAGCAGTACTTC.

The CDR3, as DNA: TGTGCCAGCAGCTCGCCCCTTAGCGGGCACTCCTACAATGAGCAGTTCTTC. Amino acids: CASSSPLSGHSYNEQFF. This sequence joins TRBV5-4 and TRBJ2-1, with 7 bases aligning to TRBD2. Germline loops: CDR1 SGHNT, CDR2 YYREEE (reference sequence). The CDR3 is 17 amino acids. J gave up 0 bases and V 3 bases, and 9 bases lay outside the gene matches.

The rearrangement uses TRBV19 and TRBJ2-1; maybe TRBD2 (5 bases). Germline CDR1 reads LNHDA; CDR2 reads SQIVND (reference sequence). This CDR3 contains 15 residues. The V gene lost 0 bases and the J gene lost 4 bases, with 10 bases spanning the gap. For the CDR3, the DNA is TGTGCCAGTAGTATAGACGGGGATCAATACAATGAGCAGTTCTTC. Translation gives CASSIDGDQYNEQFF.

This chain uses TRBV18 with TRBJ2-3, with a tentative D call TRBD2 (6 bases). Germline V gives CDR1 KGHSH, CDR2 LQKENI. The V and J ends lost 5 bases and 1 base respectively, with 13 bases between them. This CDR3 has 15 residues. The CDR3 DNA reads TGTGCCAGCTCATCGACTTGGGGGGGCACAGATACGCAGTATTTT. Translated, it gives CASSSTWGGTDTQYF. The whole variable domain, remainder taken from reference TRBV18 and TRBJ2-3, is NAGVMQNPRHLVRRRGQEARLRCSPMKGHSHVYWYRQLPEEGLKFMVYLQKENIIDESGMPKERFSAEFPKEGPSILRIQQVVRGDSAAYFCASSSTWGGTDTQYFGPGTRLTVL.

This clone was found a few times. The chain combines TRBV7-9 with TRBJ1-5, with 8 bases lining up with TRBD1. Germline trimming cut 5 bases from V and 12 bases from J; bases unmatched to any gene: 6. Germline lookup yields CDR1 SEHNR and CDR2 FQNEAQ (reference sequence). CDR3 size: 12 residues. The CDR3 spells CASSQGAGYQHF. The CDR3 DNA sequence: TGTGCCAGCAGCCAGGGGGCAGGGTACCAGCATTTT.